One and the same sample provided the 19 T cell receptor beta chains below, sequenced in a study of shared clonotypes between healthy human individuals (TCRdb year 2020). Library method: the immunoSEQ multiplex PCR assay. The immuneACCESS repertoire file appears here via TCRdb, limited to in-frame rearrangements. These files lack a portion of the clones; in checked studies, under half of the deficit traces to unresolved V genes, and the cause of the others is not known. The sample data list some 500,000 clones, and 95% to 97% of these were observed just once. Jointly, the top ten make up roughly 0.06% of the sample. The sample consisted of naive CD4+ T cells sorted from blood. In the paper's terms, the cell subset or site label means: CD45RA+ positively selected. The receptor set was obtained from a woman aged 30 to 39 in good health.

This sequence joins TRBV11-3 and TRBJ1-2, with 9 bases lining up with TRBD1. Germline CDR1 reads SGHNT; CDR2 reads YENEEA. The junction had 13 bases not matched to a gene; V was cut back by 4 bases and J by 1 base. The CDR3 runs to 18 residues. For the CDR3, the DNA is TGTGCCAGCAGCTCTGAGGACAGGGGCAATTATCATAACTATGGCTACACCTTC. Its protein is CASSSEDRGNYHNYGYTF.

The chain has TRBV25-1 and TRBJ2-7; D could derive from TRBD1 or TRBD2 (5 bases each). This CDR3 spans 14 amino acids. Germline V CDR1 and CDR2: MGHDK, SYGVNS. V lost 5 bases and J lost 2, with 13 bases in between. CDR3 sequence: CASSRRDAPYEQYF. The CDR3 DNA sequence: TGTGCCAGCAGTCGCCGGGACGCCCCCTACGAGCAGTACTTC.

The V and J genes are TRBV19 and TRBJ1-5; possible D gene TRBD1, 6 bases. Per germline, CDR1 LNHDA and CDR2 SQIVND (reference sequence). The CDR3 covers 17 residues. The germline V and J ends were trimmed by 1 base and 4 bases, with 17 bases remaining between them. Written as DNA, the CDR3 is TGTGCCAGTAGTATAGGGGTCCGGGGGCCCCTTAATCAGCCCCAGCATTTT. This codes for CASSIGVRGPLNQPQHF.

V and J are TRBV5-1 and TRBJ2-7; D is uncertain. Germline V gene sequence: CDR1 SGHRS, CDR2 YFSETQ. Trimming took 0 bases from V and 2 from J, leaving 9 bases between them. The CDR3 has 14 residues. The CDR3 DNA reads TGCGCCAGCAGCTTGGTGGGCAAAACCTACGAGCAGTACTTC. Protein sequence: CASSLVGKTYEQYF.

This chain uses TRBV6-7 with TRBJ2-7, with TRBD2 matching over 12 bases. TRBV6-7 falls under the ORF class, with uncertain function. This CDR3 is 15 amino acids long. V gave up 5 bases and J gave up 7 bases; unmatched junction bases: 9. The CDR3, as DNA: TGTGCCAGCAGTCGGGCTAGCGGGAGGGCCGGAGAGCAGTACTTC. This encodes CASSRASGRAGEQYF.

This rearrangement joins TRBV5-1 to TRBJ2-7, with TRBD1 matching 10 bases. Germline CDR1 SGHRS, CDR2 YFSETQ. After removal of 4 bases from V and 3 bases from J, the junction contained 4 bases not matched to a gene. The CDR3 has 14 residues. The CDR3 loop reads CASSATGGGYEQYF. As DNA, the CDR3 is TGCGCCAGCAGCGCGACAGGGGGCGGCTACGAGCAGTACTTC.

As concerns this clone: The same CDR3 arises from other DNA sequences in this sample as well. This chain joins TRBV5-4 and TRBJ2-3; TRBD2 is a possible D gene (5 bases). The length of the CDR3 is 14 residues. Per the germline V gene, CDR1 is SGHNT and CDR2 is YYREEE (reference sequence). V was shortened by 4 bases and J by 0 bases, with 9 bases between the two germline ends. CDR3 protein: CASSPRTSTDTQYF. CDR3 in DNA: TGTGCCAGCAGCCCAAGGACTAGCACAGATACGCAGTATTTT.

V usage is TRBV10-3 and J usage is TRBJ2-7; D possibly corresponds to TRBD2 (6 bases). V gave up 1 base and J gave up 7 bases, with 11 bases separating them. CDR1 ENHRY and CDR2 SYGVKD come from the germline V gene. The CDR3 is 13 amino acids. The CDR3 reads CAISEWDSQEQYF. The DNA of the CDR3 is TGTGCCATCAGTGAGTGGGACTCCCAGGAGCAGTACTTC.

The chain employs TRBV5-6 and TRBJ2-1; possible D gene TRBD1, 6 bases. The V end lost 0 bases, the J end lost 5 bases, and 24 bases lay between the germline ends. CDR1 is SGHDT and CDR2 is YYEEEE in the germline V gene. The length of the CDR3 is 19 residues. The CDR3 protein is CASSLAAAETRGWDNEQFF. In DNA, the CDR3 is TGTGCCAGCAGCTTGGCAGCAGCTGAAACCAGGGGTTGGGACAATGAGCAGTTCTTC.

The J gene is TRBJ1-2, the V gene TRBV5-1; D not certain. Per the germline V gene, CDR1 is SGHRS and CDR2 is YFSETQ. V lost 1 base, J lost 0 bases, and 22 bases lay in between. CDR3 size: 19 residues. This CDR3 reads CASSLSLRSLAETNYGYTF. CDR3 DNA sequence: TGCGCCAGCAGCTTGAGTTTGAGGAGTCTGGCGGAGACTAACTATGGCTACACCTTC.

This chain connects TRBV20-1 to TRBJ2-1; no firm D call. The CDR3 is 11 amino acids. The germline V gene encodes CDR1 DFQATT and CDR2 SNEGSKA (reference sequence). The germline V and J ends were trimmed by 3 bases and 7 bases, with 7 bases remaining between them. For the CDR3, the DNA is TGCAGTGCTAGGTCATGGAATGAGCAGTTCTTC. Translated: CSARSWNEQFF.

J is TRBJ2-2 and V is TRBV6-4; 10 positions match TRBD2. J gave up 0 bases and V 5 bases, and 9 bases lay outside the gene matches. The CDR3 contains 18 residues. Germline CDR1 and CDR2: MRHNA and SNTAGT. This CDR3 is CASSSPGLATTNTGELFF. The CDR3 DNA follows: TGTGCCAGCAGTTCTCCGGGACTAGCGACCACGAACACCGGGGAGCTGTTTTTT.

The V and J genes are TRBV1 and TRBJ2-1; TRBD2 is the table's D call and was not checked against the DNA. TRBV1 is deemed a pseudogene. There are 16 residues in the CDR3. CDR3 coding DNA: TGCACCAGCAGCCAAGAGGGGACTAGCGGCTACAATGAGCAGTTCTTC. Translated, it gives CTSSQEGTSGYNEQFF.

The chain joins TRBV7-2 to TRBJ2-1; the match to TRBD2 covers 7 bases. The CDR3 covers 14 residues. Germline CDR1 reads SGHTA; CDR2 reads FQGNSA. The ends lost 3 bases at V and 3 bases at J; junction bases unmatched: 2. CDR3 DNA: TGTGCCAGCAGCTTGGGGGACTACTACAATGAGCAGTTCTTC. Residues: CASSLGDYYNEQFF.

The CDR3 DNA sequence: TGTGCCAGCACGGGACAGTTCGATCAGGAGCAGTACTTC. It is translated as CASTGQFDQEQYF. V and J are TRBV2 and TRBJ2-7; 7 nucleotides agree with TRBD1. This CDR3 has 13 amino acids. The germline V gene has CDR1 SNHLY and CDR2 FYNNEI. V lost 7 bases and J lost 7; bases outside the gene matches: 10.

The rearrangement links TRBV10-3 to TRBJ1-5; 8 positions agree with TRBD1. The CDR3 totals 17 residues. The germline V gene encodes CDR1 ENHRY and CDR2 SYGVKD. V dropped 2 bases and J dropped 0; count of bases not matched to a gene: 6. The CDR3 protein is CAISEGQGEISNQPQHF. In DNA, the CDR3 is TGTGCCATCAGTGAGGGACAGGGAGAAATTAGCAATCAGCCCCAGCATTTT.

The chain uses TRBV5-4 and TRBJ2-1; D remains ambiguous. CDR1 and CDR2 from the germline V gene are SGHNT and YYREEE (reference sequence). The CDR3 contains 13 residues. The ends were cut back, 0 bases at V and 6 bases at J, with 7 bases in the middle. CDR3 protein: CASSLGVGNEQFF. CDR3 coding DNA: TGTGCCAGCAGCTTGGGGGTCGGCAATGAGCAGTTCTTC.

V is TRBV27 and J is TRBJ2-1; 8 positions agree with TRBD2. Germline loops: CDR1 MNHEY, CDR2 SMNVEV (reference sequence). The CDR3 loop spans 14 amino acids. Unmatched junction bases numbered 3, after V lost 7 bases and J lost 1 base. The CDR3, as DNA: TGTGCCAGCAAACTAGCGGAGTCCTACAATGAGCAGTTCTTC. It encodes CASKLAESYNEQFF.

The chain employs TRBV9 and TRBJ1-5; D is unclear. The V gene's germline CDR1 is SGDLS and CDR2 YYNGEE. Trimming pared 0 bases from V and 6 bases from J, leaving 10 bases between. This CDR3 comprises 14 residues. The CDR3 is CASSVGQVGQPQHF. CDR3 bases: TGTGCCAGCAGCGTAGGGCAGGTCGGTCAGCCCCAGCATTTT.